This TCR beta chain was captured in a study of blood T cell repertoires in COVID-19. About the study: The United States, Italy and Spain provided the acute and convalescent COVID-19 samples.

Assay: immunoSEQ multiplex PCR; the TCRdb copy retains only in-frame clones and omits some. This sample has around 300,000 clones; nearly 90% occur once, and the top ten carry 1.7%. Germline-derived CDR1 and CDR2 are SNHLY and FYNNEI. Deletions cut 6 bases from V and 3 bases from J, with 18 bases between. CDR3 size: 15 residues. All enrollees were roughly 18 to 90 years old and from approximately 25 US areas. This TCR came from a woman aged 18-29 years with acute COVID-19. The chain employs TRBV2 and TRBJ2-7, with a possible D match to TRBD1 (6 bases). Source material: PBMCs or T cells enriched from blood (not recorded which). The CDR3 region has the DNA TGTGCCAGCAGAGCCTACCCTCAGGGGCGCTACGAGCAGTACTTC. Its translation is CASRAYPQGRYEQYF.